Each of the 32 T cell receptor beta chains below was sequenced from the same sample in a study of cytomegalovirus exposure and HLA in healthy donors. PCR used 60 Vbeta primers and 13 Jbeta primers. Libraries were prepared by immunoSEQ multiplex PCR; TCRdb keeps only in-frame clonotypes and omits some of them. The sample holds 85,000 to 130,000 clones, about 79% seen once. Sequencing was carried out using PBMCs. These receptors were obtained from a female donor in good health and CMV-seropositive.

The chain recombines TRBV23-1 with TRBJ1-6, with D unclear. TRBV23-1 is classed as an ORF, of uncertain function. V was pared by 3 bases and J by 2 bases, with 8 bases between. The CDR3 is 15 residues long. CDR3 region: CASSQGRTYNSPLHF. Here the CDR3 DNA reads TGCGCCAGCAGTCAGGGGAGGACCTATAATTCACCCCTCCACTTT.

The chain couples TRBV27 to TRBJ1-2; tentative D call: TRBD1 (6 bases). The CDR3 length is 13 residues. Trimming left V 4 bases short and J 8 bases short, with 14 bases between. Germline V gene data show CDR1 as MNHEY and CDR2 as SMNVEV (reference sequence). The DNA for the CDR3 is TGTGCCAGCAGTTCCGCCAACAGGGAGGGCTACACCTTC. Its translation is CASSSANREGYTF.

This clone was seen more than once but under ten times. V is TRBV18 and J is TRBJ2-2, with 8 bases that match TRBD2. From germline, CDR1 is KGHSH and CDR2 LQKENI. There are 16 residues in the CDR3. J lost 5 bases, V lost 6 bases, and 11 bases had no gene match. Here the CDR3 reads CASSPKAGAGTGELFF. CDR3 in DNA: TGTGCCAGCTCGCCCAAAGCGGGAGCGGGGACCGGGGAGCTGTTTTTT. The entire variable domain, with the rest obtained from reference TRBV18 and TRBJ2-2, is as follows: NAGVMQNPRHLVRRRGQEARLRCSPMKGHSHVYWYRQLPEEGLKFMVYLQKENIIDESGMPKERFSAEFPKEGPSILRIQQVVRGDSAAYFCASSPKAGAGTGELFFGEGSRLTVL.

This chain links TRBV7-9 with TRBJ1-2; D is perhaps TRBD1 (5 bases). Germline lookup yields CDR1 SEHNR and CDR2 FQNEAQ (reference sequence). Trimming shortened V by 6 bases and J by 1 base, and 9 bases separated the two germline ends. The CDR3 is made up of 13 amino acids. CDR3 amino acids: CASSYRGNYGYTF. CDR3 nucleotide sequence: TGTGCCAGCAGTTATAGGGGTAACTATGGCTACACCTTC.

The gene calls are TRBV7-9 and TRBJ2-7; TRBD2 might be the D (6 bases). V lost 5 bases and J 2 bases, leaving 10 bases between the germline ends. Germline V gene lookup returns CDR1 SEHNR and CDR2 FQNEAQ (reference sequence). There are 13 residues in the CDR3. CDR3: CASSVSGTYEQYF. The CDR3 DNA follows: TGTGCCAGCAGCGTTAGCGGAACCTACGAGCAGTACTTC.

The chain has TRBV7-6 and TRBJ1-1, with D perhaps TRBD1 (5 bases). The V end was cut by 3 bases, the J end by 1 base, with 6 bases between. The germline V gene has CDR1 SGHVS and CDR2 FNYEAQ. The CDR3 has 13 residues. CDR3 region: CASSFRGNTEAFF. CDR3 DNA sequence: TGTGCCAGCAGCTTTAGGGGGAACACTGAAGCTTTCTTT. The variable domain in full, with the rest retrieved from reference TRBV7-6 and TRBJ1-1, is GAGVSQSPRYKVTKRGQDVALRCDPISGHVSLYWYRQALGQGPEFLTYFNYEAQQDKSGLPNDRFSAERPEGSISTLTIQRTEQRDSAMYRCASSFRGNTEAFFGQGTRLTVV.

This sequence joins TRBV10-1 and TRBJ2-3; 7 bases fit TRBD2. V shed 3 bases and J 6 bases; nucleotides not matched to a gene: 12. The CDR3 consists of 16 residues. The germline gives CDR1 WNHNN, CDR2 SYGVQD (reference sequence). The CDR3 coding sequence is TGCGCCAGCAGTGATCACGTTGGGAGGGCCGGTGATACGCAGTATTTT. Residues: CASSDHVGRAGDTQYF.

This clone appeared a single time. Written as DNA, the CDR3 is TGTGCCAGCAGCTCTCCGAGGGGACAGACTAGTTCTGGGGCCAACGTCCTGACTTTC. This gives the protein CASSSPRGQTSSGANVLTF. The chain couples TRBV7-2 to TRBJ2-6; D is perhaps TRBD1 (7 bases). The CDR3 runs to 19 residues. Germline CDR1 and CDR2: SGHTA and FQGNSA. With 4 bases removed from V and 1 base from J, the gap between germline ends came to 20 bases.

CDR3 sequence: CAIRGTGSAAQHF. The CDR3 DNA reads TGTGCCATCAGAGGGACAGGGAGTGCGGCCCAGCATTTT. This chain joins TRBV10-3 and TRBJ1-5; 9 nucleotides agree with TRBD1. The length of the CDR3 is 13 residues. Germline V gene data show CDR1 as ENHRY and CDR2 as SYGVKD. Losses at the gene ends were 6 bases for V and 11 bases for J; bases not matched to a gene: 8.

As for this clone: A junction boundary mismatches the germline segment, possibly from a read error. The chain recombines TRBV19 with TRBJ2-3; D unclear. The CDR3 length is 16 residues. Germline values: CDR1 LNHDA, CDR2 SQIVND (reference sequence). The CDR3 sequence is CVSSMLPGIRTDTQYF. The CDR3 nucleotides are TGTGTCAGTAGTATGCTTCCGGGTATACGCACAGATACGCAGTATTTT.

DNA for the CDR3: TGTGCCAGCAGCCGGGAAGTTTTAGGGGGCTCTGGCTATGGCTACACCTTC. Its translation: CASSREVLGGSGYGYTF. The V and J genes are TRBV14 and TRBJ1-2, with 7 nucleotides matching TRBD1. The CDR3 consists of 17 residues. V shed 4 bases and J 4 bases; nucleotides not matched to a gene: 15. Germline CDR1 is SGHDN and CDR2 is FVKESK.

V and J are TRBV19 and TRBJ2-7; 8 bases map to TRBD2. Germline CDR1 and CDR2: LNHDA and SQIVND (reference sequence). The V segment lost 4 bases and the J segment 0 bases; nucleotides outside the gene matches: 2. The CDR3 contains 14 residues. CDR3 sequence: CASSTSGPSYEQYF. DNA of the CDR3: TGTGCCAGTAGTACTAGCGGGCCCTCCTACGAGCAGTACTTC.

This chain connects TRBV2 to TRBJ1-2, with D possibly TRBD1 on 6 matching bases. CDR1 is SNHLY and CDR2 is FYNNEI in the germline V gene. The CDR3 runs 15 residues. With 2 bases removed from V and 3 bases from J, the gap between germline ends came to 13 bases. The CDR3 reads CASSESRGVDYGYTF. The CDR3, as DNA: TGTGCCAGCAGTGAAAGCAGGGGCGTCGACTATGGCTACACCTTC.

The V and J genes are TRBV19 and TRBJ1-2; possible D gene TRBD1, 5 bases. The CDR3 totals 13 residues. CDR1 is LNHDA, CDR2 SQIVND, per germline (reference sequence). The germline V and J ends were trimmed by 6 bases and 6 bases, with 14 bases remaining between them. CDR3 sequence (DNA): TGTGCCAGTAGCCAAGGTGGAGGGGATGGCTACACCTTC. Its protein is CASSQGGGDGYTF.

The CDR3 spells CAWTSGGRRTQYF. The CDR3 DNA reads as TGTGCCTGGACTAGCGGGGGCCGAAGGACGCAGTATTTT. The V gene is TRBV30, the J gene TRBJ2-3; 10 bases fit TRBD2. After removal of 4 bases from V and 9 bases from J, the junction contained 7 bases not matched to a gene. The CDR3 consists of 13 residues. Germline V lookup: CDR1 GTSNPN, CDR2 SVGIG (reference sequence).

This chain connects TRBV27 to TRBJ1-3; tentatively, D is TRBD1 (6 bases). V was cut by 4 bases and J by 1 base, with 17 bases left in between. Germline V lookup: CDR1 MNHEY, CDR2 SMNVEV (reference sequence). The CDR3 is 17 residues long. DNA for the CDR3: TGTGCCAGCAGTTCACATGTCAGGGGAGGGTCTGGAAACACCATATATTTT. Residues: CASSSHVRGGSGNTIYF.

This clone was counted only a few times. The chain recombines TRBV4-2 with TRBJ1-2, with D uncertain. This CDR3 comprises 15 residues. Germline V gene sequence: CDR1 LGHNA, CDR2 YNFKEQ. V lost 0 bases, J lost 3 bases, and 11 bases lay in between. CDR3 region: CASSQDGGEYYGYTF. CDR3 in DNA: TGTGCCAGCAGCCAAGATGGTGGGGAGTACTATGGCTACACCTTC.

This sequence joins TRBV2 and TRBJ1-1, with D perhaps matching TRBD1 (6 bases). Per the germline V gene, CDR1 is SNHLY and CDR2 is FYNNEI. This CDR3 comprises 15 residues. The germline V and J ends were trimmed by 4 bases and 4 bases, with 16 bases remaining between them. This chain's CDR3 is CASSGGGGGITEAFF. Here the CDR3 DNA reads TGTGCCAGCAGTGGAGGAGGGGGAGGGATCACTGAAGCTTTCTTT.

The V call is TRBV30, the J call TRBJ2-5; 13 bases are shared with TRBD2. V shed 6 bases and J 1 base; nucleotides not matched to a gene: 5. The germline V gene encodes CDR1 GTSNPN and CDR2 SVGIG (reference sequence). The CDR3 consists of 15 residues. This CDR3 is CACRTSGRLQETQYF. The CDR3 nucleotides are TGTGCCTGCCGGACTAGCGGGAGACTCCAAGAGACCCAGTACTTC.

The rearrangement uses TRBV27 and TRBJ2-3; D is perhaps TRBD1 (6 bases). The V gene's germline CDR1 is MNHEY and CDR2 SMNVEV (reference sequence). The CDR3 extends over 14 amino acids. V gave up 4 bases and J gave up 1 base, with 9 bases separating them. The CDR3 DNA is TGTGCCAGCAGTTCCCGGACAGGCACAGATACGCAGTATTTT. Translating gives CASSSRTGTDTQYF.

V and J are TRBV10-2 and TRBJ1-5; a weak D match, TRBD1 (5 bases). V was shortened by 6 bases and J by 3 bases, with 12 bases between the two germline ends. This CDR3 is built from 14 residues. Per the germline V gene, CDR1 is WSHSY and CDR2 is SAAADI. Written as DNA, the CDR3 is TGCGCCAGCAGAGTCGACAGTCTCAATCAGCCCCAGCATTTT. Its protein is CASRVDSLNQPQHF.

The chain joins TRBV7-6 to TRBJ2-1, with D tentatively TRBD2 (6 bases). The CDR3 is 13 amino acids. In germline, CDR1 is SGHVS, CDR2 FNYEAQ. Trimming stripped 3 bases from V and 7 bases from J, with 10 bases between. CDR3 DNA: TGTGCCAGCAGCTTCGACGGAGGGAATGAGCAGTTCTTC. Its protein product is CASSFDGGNEQFF.

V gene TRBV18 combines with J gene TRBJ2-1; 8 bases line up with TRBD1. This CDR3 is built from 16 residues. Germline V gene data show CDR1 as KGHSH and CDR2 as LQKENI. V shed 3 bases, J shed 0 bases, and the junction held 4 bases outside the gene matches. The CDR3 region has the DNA TGTGCCAGCTCACCGGGGACAGGATCCTCCTACAATGAGCAGTTCTTC. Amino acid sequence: CASSPGTGSSYNEQFF.

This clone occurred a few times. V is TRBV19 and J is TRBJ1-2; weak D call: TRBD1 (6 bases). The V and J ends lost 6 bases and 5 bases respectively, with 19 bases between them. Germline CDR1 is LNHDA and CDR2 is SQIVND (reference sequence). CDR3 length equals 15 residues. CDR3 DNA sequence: TGTGCCAGTAGAGACGGACAGATAAAACATTATGGCTACACCTTC. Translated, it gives CASRDGQIKHYGYTF.

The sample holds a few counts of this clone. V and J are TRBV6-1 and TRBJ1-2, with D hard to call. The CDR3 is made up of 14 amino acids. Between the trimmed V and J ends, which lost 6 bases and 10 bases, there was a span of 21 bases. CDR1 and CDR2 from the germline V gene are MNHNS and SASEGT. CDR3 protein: CASRLGNQADVYTF. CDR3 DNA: TGTGCCAGCAGGTTGGGGAATCAAGCGGATGTCTACACCTTC.

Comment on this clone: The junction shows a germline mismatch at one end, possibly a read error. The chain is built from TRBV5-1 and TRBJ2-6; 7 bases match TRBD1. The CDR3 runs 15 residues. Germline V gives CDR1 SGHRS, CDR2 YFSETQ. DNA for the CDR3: TGCGCCAGCAGCTCAACAGGGGCTGGGGCCAACGGCCTGACTTTC. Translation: CASSSTGAGANGLTF.

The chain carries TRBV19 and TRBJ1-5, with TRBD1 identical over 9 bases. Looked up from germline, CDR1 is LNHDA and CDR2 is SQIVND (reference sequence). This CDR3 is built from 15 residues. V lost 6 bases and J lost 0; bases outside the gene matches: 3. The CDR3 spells CASRTGGSSNQPQHF. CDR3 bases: TGTGCCAGTAGGACAGGGGGAAGTAGCAATCAGCCCCAGCATTTT.

CDR3 in amino acids: CASSDTGFSKNIQYF. The CDR3 DNA sequence: TGTGCCAGCAGTGATACAGGGTTCTCCAAAAACATTCAGTACTTC. The V gene is TRBV25-1, the J gene TRBJ2-4; perhaps TRBD1 as D (6 bases). Germline CDR1 MGHDK, CDR2 SYGVNS. V was trimmed by 3 bases and J by 2 bases, leaving 11 bases between them. CDR3 size: 15 residues.

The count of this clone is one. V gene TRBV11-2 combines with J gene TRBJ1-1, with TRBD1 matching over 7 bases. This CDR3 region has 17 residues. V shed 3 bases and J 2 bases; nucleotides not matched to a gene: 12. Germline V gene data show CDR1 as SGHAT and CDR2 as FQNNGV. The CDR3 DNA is TGTGCCAGCAGCTTTCGACAGGGTCGGGGATCTAACACTGAAGCTTTCTTT. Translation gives CASSFRQGRGSNTEAFF.

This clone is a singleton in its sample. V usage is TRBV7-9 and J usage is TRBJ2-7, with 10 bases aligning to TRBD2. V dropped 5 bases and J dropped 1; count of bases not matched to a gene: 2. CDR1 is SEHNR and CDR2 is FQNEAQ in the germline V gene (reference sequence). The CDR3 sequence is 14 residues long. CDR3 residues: CASSQLAGSYEQYF. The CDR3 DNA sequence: TGTGCCAGCAGCCAACTAGCGGGATCCTACGAGCAGTACTTC.

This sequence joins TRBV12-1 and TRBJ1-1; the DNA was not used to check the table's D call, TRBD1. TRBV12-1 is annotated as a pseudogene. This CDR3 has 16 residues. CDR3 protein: CASSFGLGHLNTEAFF. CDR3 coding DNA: TGTGCCAGCAGCTTTGGCCTCGGACACTTGAACACTGAAGCTTTCTTT.

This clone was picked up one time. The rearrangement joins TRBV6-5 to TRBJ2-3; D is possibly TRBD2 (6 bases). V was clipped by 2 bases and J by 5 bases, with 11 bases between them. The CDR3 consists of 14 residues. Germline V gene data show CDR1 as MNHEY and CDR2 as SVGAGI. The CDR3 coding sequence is TGTGCCAGCAGTTACGCGGGGTCGCTAGATACGCAGTATTTT. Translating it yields CASSYAGSLDTQYF.